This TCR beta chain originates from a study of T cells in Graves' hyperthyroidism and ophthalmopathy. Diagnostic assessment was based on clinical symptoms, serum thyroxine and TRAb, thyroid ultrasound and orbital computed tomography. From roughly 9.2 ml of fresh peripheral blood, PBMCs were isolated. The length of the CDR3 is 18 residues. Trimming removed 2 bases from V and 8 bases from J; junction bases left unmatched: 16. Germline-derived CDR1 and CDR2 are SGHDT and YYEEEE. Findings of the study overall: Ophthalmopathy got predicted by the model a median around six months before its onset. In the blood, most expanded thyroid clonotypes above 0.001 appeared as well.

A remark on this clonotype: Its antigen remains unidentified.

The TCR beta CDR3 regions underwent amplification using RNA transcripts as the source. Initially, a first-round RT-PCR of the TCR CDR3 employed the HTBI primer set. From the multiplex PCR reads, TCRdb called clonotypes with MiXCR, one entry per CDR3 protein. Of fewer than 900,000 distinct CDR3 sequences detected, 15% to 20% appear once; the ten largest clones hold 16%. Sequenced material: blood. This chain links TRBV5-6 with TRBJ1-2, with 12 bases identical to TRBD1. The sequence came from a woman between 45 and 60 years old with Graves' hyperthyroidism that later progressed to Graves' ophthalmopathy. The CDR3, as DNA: TGTGCCAGCAGCTTACTTACAGGGACAGGGGGCCCCATGGGAGGCTACACCTTC. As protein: CASSLLTGTGGPMGGYTF.